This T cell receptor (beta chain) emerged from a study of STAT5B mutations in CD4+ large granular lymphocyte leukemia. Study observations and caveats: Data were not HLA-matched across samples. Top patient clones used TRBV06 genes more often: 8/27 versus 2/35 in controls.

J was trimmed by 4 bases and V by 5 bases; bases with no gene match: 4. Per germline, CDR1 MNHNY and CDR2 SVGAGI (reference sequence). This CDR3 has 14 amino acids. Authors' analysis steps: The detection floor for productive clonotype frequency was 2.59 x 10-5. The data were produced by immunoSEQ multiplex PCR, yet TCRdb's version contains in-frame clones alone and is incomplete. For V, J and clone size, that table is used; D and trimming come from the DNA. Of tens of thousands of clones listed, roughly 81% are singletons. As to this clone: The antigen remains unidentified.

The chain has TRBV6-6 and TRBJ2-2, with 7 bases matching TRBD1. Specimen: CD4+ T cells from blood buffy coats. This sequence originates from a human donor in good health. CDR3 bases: TGTGCCAGCAGTCCTACAGGGGTCACCGGGGAGCTGTTTTTT. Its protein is CASSPTGVTGELFF.